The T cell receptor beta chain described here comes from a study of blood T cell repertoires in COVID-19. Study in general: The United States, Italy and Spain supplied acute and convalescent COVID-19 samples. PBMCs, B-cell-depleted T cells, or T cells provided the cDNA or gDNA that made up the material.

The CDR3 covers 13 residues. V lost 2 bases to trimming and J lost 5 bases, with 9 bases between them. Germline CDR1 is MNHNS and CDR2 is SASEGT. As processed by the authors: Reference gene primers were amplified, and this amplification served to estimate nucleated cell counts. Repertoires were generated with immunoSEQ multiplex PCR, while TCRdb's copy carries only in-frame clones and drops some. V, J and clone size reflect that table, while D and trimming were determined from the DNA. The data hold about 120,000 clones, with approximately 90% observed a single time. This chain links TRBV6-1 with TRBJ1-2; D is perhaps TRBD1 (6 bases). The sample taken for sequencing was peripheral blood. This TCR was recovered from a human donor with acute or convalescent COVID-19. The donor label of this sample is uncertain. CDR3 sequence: CASSESRGYGYTF. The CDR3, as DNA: TGTGCCAGCAGTGAAAGCAGGGGATATGGCTACACCTTC.